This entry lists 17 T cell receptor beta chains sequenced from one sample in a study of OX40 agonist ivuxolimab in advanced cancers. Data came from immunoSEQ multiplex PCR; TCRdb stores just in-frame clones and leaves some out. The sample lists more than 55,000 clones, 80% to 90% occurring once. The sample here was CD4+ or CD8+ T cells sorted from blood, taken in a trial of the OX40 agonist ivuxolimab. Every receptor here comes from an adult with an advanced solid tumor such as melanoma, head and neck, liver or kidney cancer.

The CDR3 DNA is TGTGCCAGCAGCTTAGATACCCAGCAAGGAGCCCAGTACTTC. This translates into CASSLDTQQGAQYF. This chain uses TRBV7-2 with TRBJ2-5; D remains ambiguous. V lost 1 base to trimming and J lost 9 bases, with 15 bases between them. Germline V gene lookup returns CDR1 SGHTA and CDR2 FQGNSA. This CDR3 spans 14 amino acids.

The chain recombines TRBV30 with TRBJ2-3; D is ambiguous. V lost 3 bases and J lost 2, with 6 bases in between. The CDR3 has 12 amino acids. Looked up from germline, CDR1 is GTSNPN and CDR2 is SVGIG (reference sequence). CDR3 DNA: TGTGCCTGGAGCCCCCCCACAGATACGCAGTATTTT. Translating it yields CAWSPPTDTQYF. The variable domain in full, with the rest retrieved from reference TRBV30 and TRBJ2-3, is SQTIHQWPATLVQPVGSPLSLECTVEGTSNPNLYWYRQAAGRGLQLLFYSVGIGQISSEVPQNLSASRPQDRQFILSSKKLLLSDSGFYLCAWSPPTDTQYFGPGTRLTVL.

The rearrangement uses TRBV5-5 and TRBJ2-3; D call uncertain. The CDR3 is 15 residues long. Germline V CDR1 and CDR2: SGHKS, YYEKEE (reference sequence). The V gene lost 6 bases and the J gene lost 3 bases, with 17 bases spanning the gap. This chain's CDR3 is CASKEVYRRTDTQYF. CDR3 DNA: TGTGCCAGCAAAGAGGTTTATCGGCGGACAGATACGCAGTATTTT.

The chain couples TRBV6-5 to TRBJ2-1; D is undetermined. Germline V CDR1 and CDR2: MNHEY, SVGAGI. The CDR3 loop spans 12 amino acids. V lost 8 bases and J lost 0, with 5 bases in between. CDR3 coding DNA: TGTGCCAGCTTTTCCTCCTACAATGAGCAGTTCTTC. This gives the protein CASFSSYNEQFF.

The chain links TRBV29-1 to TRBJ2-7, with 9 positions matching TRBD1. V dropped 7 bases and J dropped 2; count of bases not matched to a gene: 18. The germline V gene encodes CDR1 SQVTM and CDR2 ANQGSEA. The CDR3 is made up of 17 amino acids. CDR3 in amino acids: CSASREYNRGRPYEQYF. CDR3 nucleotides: TGCAGCGCATCCCGCGAGTATAACAGGGGGCGCCCCTACGAGCAGTACTTC.

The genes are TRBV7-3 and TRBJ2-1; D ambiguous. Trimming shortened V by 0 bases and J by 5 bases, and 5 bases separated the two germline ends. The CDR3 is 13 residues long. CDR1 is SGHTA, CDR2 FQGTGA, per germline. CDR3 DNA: TGTGCCAGCAGCTTAACCCTGGACAATGAGCAGTTCTTC. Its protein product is CASSLTLDNEQFF.

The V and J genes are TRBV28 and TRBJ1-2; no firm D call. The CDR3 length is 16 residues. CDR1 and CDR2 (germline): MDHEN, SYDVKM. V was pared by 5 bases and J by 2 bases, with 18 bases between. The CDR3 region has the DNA TGTGCCAGCAGTCCCCCTGACTTAAGCTTCAACTATGGCTACACCTTC. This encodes CASSPPDLSFNYGYTF.

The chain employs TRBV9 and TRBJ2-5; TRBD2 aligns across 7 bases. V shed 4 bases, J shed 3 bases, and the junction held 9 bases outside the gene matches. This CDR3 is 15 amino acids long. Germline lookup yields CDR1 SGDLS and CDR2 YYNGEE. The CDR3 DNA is TGTGCCAGCAGCTCCCAGGGAGGGGTCGAAGAGACCCAGTACTTC. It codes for CASSSQGGVEETQYF.

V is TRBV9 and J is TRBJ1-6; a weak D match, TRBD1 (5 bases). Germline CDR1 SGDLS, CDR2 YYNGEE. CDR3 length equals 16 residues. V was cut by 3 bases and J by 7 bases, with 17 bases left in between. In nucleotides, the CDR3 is TGTGCCAGCAGCGCCACACCCAGGGAGGGCAATTCACCCCTCCACTTT. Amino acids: CASSATPREGNSPLHF. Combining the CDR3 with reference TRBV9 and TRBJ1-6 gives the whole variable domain DSGVTQTPKHLITATGQRVTLRCSPRSGDLSVYWYQQSLDQGLQFLIQYYNGEERAKGNILERFSAQQFPDLHSELNLSSLELGDSALYFCASSATPREGNSPLHFGNGTRLTVT.

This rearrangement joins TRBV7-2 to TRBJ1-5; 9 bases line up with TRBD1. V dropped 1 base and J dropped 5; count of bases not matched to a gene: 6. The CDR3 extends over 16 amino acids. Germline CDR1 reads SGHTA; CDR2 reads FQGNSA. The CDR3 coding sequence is TGTGCCAGCAGCTTAGAGCTGACAGGGGGATATCAGCCCCAGCATTTT. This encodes CASSLELTGGYQPQHF.

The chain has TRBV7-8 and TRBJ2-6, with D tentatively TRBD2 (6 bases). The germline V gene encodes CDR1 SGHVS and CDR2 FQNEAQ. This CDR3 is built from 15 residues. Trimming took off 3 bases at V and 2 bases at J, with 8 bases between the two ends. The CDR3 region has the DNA TGTGCCAGCAGCTTTACGGGAGCTGGGGCCAACGTCCTGACTTTC. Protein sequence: CASSFTGAGANVLTF.

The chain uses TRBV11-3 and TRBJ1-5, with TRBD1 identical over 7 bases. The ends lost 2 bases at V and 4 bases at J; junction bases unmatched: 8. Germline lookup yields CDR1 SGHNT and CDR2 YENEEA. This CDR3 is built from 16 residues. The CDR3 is CASSLLSGQLNQPQHF. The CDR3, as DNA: TGTGCCAGCAGCTTACTATCGGGACAGCTAAATCAGCCCCAGCATTTT.

DNA for the CDR3: TGTGCCAGCAGCCCCAGGGAGAAAGAGACCCAGTACTTC. It translates to CASSPREKETQYF. This chain uses TRBV5-8 with TRBJ2-5; the D call may be TRBD1 or TRBD2 (5 bases each). In germline, CDR1 is SGHTS, CDR2 YDEGEE. The CDR3 is 13 residues long. V was cut by 4 bases and J by 3 bases, with 10 bases left in between. The complete variable domain, with remaining parts taken from reference TRBV5-8 and TRBJ2-5, reads EAGVTQSPTHLIKTRGQQATLRCSPISGHTSVYWYQQALGLGLQFLLWYDEGEERNRGNFPPRFSGRQFPNYSSELNVNALELEDSALYLCASSPREKETQYFGPGTRLLVL.

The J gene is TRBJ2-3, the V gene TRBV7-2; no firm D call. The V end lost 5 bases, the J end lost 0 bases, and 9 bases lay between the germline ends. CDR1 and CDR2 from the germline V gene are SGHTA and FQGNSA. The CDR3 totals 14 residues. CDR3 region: CASSPGGSTDTQYF. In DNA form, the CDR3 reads TGTGCCAGCAGCCCCGGCGGCAGCACAGATACGCAGTATTTT.

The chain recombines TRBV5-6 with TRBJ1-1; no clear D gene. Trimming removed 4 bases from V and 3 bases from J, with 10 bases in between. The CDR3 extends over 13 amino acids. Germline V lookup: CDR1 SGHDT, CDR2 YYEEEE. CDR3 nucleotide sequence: TGTGCCAGCAGCCGTTTAATGGACACTGAAGCTTTCTTT. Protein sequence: CASSRLMDTEAFF. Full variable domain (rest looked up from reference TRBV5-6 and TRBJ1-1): DAGVTQSPTHLIKTRGQQVTLRCSPKSGHDTVSWYQQALGQGPQFIFQYYEEEERQRGNFPDRFSGHQFPNYSSELNVNALLLGDSALYLCASSRLMDTEAFFGQGTRLTVV.

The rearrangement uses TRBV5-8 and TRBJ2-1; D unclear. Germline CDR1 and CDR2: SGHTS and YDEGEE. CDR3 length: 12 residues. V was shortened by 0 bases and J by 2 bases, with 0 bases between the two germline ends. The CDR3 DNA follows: TGTGCCAGCAGCTTGGCCTACAATGAGCAGTTCTTC. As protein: CASSLAYNEQFF. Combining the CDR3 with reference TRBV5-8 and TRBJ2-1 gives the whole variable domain EAGVTQSPTHLIKTRGQQATLRCSPISGHTSVYWYQQALGLGLQFLLWYDEGEERNRGNFPPRFSGRQFPNYSSELNVNALELEDSALYLCASSLAYNEQFFGPGTRLTVL.

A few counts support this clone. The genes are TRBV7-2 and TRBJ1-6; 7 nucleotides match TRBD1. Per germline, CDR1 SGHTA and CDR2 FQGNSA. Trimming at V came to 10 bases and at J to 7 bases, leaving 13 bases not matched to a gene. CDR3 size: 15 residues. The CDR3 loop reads CATRPPGQRNSPLHF. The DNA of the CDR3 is TGTGCCACCCGCCCCCCGGGACAGAGGAATTCACCCCTCCACTTT.